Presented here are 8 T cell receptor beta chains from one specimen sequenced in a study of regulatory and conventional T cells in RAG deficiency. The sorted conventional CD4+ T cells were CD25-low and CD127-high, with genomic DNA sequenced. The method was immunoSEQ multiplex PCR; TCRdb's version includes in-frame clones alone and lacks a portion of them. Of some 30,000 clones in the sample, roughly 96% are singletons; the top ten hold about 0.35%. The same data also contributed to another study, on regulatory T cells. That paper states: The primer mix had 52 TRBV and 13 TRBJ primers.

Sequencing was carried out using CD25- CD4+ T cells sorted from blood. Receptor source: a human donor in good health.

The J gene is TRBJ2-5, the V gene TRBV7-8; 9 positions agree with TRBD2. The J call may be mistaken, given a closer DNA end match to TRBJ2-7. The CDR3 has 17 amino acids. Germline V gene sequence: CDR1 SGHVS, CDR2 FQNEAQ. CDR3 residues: CASSFSLAGLTSYEQYF. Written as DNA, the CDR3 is TGTGCCAGCAGCTTTTCGCTAGCGGGGCTCACCTCCTACGAGCAGTACTTC.

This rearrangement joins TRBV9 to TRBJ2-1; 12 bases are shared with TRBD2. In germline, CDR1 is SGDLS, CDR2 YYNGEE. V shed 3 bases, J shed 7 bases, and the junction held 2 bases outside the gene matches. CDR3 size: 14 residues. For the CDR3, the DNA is TGTGCCAGCAGCGAAGGACTAGCGGGAAATGAGCAGTTCTTC. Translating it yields CASSEGLAGNEQFF.

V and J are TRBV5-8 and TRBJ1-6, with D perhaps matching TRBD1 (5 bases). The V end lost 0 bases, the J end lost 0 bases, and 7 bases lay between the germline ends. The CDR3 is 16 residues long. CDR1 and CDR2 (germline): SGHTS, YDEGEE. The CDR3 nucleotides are TGTGCCAGCAGCTTGGACAGGAGCTCCTATAATTCACCCCTCCACTTT. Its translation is CASSLDRSSYNSPLHF.

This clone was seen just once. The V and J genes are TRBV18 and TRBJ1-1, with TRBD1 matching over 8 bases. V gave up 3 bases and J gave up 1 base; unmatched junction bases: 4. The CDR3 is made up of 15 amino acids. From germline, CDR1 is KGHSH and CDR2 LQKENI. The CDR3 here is CASSPGTGGNTEAFF. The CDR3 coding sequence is TGTGCCAGCTCACCGGGAACAGGGGGGAACACTGAAGCTTTCTTT.

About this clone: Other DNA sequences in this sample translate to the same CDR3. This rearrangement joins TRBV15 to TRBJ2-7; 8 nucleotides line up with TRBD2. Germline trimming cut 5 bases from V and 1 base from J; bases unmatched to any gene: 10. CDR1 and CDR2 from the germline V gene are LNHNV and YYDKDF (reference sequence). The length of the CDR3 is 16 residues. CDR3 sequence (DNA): TGTGCCACCAGCCCACGACCTAGCGGGCTGTCCTACGAGCAGTACTTC. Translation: CATSPRPSGLSYEQYF.

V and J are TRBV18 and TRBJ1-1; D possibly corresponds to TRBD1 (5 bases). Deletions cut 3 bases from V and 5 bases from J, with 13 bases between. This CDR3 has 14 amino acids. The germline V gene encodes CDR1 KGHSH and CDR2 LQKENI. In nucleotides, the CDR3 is TGTGCCAGCTCACCCCTCCTCGGGGGTACTGAAGCTTTCTTT. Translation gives CASSPLLGGTEAFF.

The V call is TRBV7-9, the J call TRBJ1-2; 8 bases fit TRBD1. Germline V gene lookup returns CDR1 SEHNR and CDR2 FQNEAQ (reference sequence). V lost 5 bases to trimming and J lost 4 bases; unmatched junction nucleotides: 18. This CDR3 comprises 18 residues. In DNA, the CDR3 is TGTGCCAGCAGCCCCCTGGGAGTTCGGGCAGGGGGCAGCTATGGCTACACCTTC. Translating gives CASSPLGVRAGGSYGYTF.

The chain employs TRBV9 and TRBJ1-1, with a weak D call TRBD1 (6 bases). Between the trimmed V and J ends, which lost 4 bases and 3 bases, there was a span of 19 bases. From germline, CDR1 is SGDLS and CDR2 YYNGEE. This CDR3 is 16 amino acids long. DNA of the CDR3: TGTGCCAGCAGCCCAAGGACAGTTTTGACGGACACTGAAGCTTTCTTT. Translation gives CASSPRTVLTDTEAFF.